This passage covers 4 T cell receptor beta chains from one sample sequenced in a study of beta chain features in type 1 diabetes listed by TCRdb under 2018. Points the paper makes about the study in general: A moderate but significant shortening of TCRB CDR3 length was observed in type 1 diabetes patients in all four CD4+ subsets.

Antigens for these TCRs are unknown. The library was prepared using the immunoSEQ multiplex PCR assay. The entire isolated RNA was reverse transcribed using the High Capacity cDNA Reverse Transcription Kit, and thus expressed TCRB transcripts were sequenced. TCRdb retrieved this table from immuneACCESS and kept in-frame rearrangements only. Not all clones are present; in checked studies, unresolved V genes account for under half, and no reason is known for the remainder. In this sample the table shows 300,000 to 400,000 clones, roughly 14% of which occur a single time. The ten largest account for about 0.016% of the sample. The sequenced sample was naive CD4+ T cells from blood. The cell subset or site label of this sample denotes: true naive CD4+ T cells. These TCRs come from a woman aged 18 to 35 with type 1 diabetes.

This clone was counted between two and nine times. The CDR3 sequence: CASSQVAAGGSNEQFF. The CDR3 DNA is TGCGCCAGCAGCCAAGTTGCAGCGGGAGGCTCCAATGAGCAGTTCTTC. This sequence joins TRBV4-1 and TRBJ2-1; 9 bases match TRBD2. Germline V gives CDR1 MGHRA, CDR2 YSYEKL. Losses at the gene ends were 1 base for V and 6 bases for J; bases not matched to a gene: 7. This CDR3 has 16 residues.

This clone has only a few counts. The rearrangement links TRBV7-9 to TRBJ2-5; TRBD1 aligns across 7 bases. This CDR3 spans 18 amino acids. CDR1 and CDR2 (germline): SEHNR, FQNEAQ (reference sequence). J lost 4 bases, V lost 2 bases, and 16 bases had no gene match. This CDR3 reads CASSLLRFRGPQLETQYF. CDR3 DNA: TGTGCCAGCAGCTTATTGAGGTTTAGGGGGCCTCAATTAGAGACCCAGTACTTC.

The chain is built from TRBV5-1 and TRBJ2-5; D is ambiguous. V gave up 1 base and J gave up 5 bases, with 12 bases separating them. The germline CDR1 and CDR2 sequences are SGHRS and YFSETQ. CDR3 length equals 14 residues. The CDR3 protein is CASSLSPRSETQYF. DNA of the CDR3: TGCGCCAGCAGCTTGAGTCCCAGGTCGGAGACCCAGTACTTC.

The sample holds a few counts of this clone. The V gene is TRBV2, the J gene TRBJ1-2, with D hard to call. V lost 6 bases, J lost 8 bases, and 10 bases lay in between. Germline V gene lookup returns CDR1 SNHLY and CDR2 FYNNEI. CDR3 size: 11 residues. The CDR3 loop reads CASSSLRGYTF. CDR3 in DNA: TGTGCCAGCAGCTCTCTGCGGGGCTACACCTTC.